This TCR beta chain was documented in a study of blood T cell repertoires in COVID-19. Study at large: Acute and convalescent COVID-19 samples came from the United States, Italy and Spain. PBMCs, B-cell-depleted T cells, or T cells were the source of the cDNA or gDNA that made up the material.

Authors' data handling: Amplification with reference gene primers provided the estimates of nucleated cell counts. Measured with immunoSEQ multiplex PCR; TCRdb has only the in-frame clones, and not every one. The V and J calls and clone size were taken over from that table, and D and trimming were inferred from the DNA. This sample has under 300,000 clones, with about 87% found just once. CDR3 size: 11 residues. V lost 3 bases to trimming and J lost 3 bases, with 3 bases between them. Germline V gene lookup returns CDR1 SNHLY and CDR2 FYNNEI. This clonotype was obtained from a woman in her 70s with active or convalescent COVID-19. The V and J genes are TRBV2 and TRBJ2-7; no clear D. The sequenced sample was peripheral blood. This CDR3 reads CASSDFYEQYF. As DNA, the CDR3 is TGTGCCAGCAGTGACTTCTACGAGCAGTACTTC. Based on the CDR3 plus reference TRBV2 and TRBJ2-7, the full variable domain is EPEVTQTPSHQVTQMGQEVILRCVPISNHLYFYWYRQILGQKVEFLVSFYNNEISEKSEIFDDQFSVERPDGSNFTLKIRSTKLEDSAMYFCASSDFYEQYFGPGTRLTVT.